These 10 T cell receptor beta chains came from one sample sequenced in a study of OX40 agonist ivuxolimab in advanced cancers. TCRdb's copy holds only in-frame clones and misses some; the assay was immunoSEQ multiplex PCR. The data hold tens of thousands of clones, with nearly 90% observed a single time. Specimen: CD4+ or CD8+ T cells sorted from blood, collected in a trial of the OX40 agonist ivuxolimab. The receptor source for this set is an adult with an advanced solid tumor such as melanoma, head and neck, liver or kidney cancer.

This chain links TRBV29-1 with TRBJ2-7, with a tentative D call TRBD2 (6 bases). Trimming cost V 1 base and J 6 bases, with 10 bases left between them. The length of the CDR3 is 12 residues. Germline CDR1 and CDR2: SQVTM and ANQGSEA. Here the CDR3 DNA reads TGCAGCGTTGAAGGGAGGGTCGGCGAGCAGTACTTC. Its protein is CSVEGRVGEQYF.

This clone was seen a few times. The chain links TRBV30 to TRBJ1-1; D perhaps matches TRBD1 (5 bases). This CDR3 is 15 amino acids long. V was shortened by 2 bases and J by 4 bases, with 17 bases between the two germline ends. Germline-derived CDR1 and CDR2 are GTSNPN and SVGIG (reference sequence). The CDR3 reads CAWSTTGLQRTEAFF. CDR3 nucleotides: TGTGCCTGGAGTACTACGGGGCTACAGCGCACTGAAGCTTTCTTT.

The table lists this clone with a count of one. The V call is TRBV7-2, the J call TRBJ2-7; D is undetermined. The germline CDR1 and CDR2 sequences are SGHTA and FQGNSA. The CDR3 extends over 14 amino acids. The germline V and J ends were trimmed by 1 base and 2 bases, with 9 bases remaining between them. CDR3 coding DNA: TGTGCCAGCAGCTTAGGGACGGCGACCTACGAGCAGTACTTC. This gives the protein CASSLGTATYEQYF. The entire variable domain, with the rest obtained from reference TRBV7-2 and TRBJ2-7, is as follows: GAGVSQSPSNKVTEKGKDVELRCDPISGHTALYWYRQSLGQGLEFLIYFQGNSAPDKSGLPSDRFSAERTGGSVSTLTIQRTQQEDSAVYLCASSLGTATYEQYFGPGTRLTVT.

V is TRBV27 and J is TRBJ1-2; D is unclear. Germline assignment: CDR1 MNHEY and CDR2 SMNVEV (reference sequence). The CDR3 is made up of 14 amino acids. The V end lost 2 bases, the J end lost 2 bases, and 9 bases lay between the germline ends. The CDR3: CASSLHVSNYGYTF. For the CDR3, the DNA is TGTGCCAGCAGTTTACATGTATCCAACTATGGCTACACCTTC.

The sample holds one count of this clone. The chain carries TRBV19 and TRBJ2-5; D might be TRBD1 (5 bases). Looked up from germline, CDR1 is LNHDA and CDR2 is SQIVND (reference sequence). Trimming took off 3 bases at V and 2 bases at J, with 16 bases between the two ends. The CDR3 has 16 residues. In DNA form, the CDR3 reads TGTGCCAGTAGTATTGCCTGGACACAAACTCAAGAGACCCAGTACTTC. Translating it yields CASSIAWTQTQETQYF.

This clone appeared once. The genes are TRBV15 and TRBJ2-1, with D tentatively TRBD2 (5 bases). The V gene lost 0 bases and the J gene lost 6 bases, with 9 bases spanning the gap. The length of the CDR3 is 14 residues. Germline lookup yields CDR1 LNHNV and CDR2 YYDKDF (reference sequence). CDR3 nucleotide sequence: TGTGCCACCAGCAGAGATCTAGCTCCCAATGAGCAGTTCTTC. Amino acids: CATSRDLAPNEQFF.

On this clone: Other DNA variants within this sample encode the same CDR3. The gene calls are TRBV14 and TRBJ1-1; 7 nucleotides agree with TRBD1. The CDR3 is 14 amino acids. Trimming took 4 bases from V and 2 from J; bases not matched to a gene: 4. CDR1 is SGHDN, CDR2 FVKESK, per germline. As DNA, the CDR3 is TGTGCCAGCAGCCCGGGACAGTTTAACACTGAAGCTTTCTTT. Its protein product is CASSPGQFNTEAFF.

The rearrangement joins TRBV28 to TRBJ1-2; weak D call: TRBD1 (5 bases). The CDR3 has 14 residues. The V gene's germline CDR1 is MDHEN and CDR2 SYDVKM. Trimming took 5 bases from V and 4 from J, leaving 14 bases between them. The CDR3 nucleotides are TGTGCCAGCAGTCGCCAGGGAGGGTCCTATGGCTACACCTTC. Its translation is CASSRQGGSYGYTF.

This clone showed up just once. The genes are TRBV10-3 and TRBJ1-1; D may be TRBD1 (5 bases). Per germline, CDR1 ENHRY and CDR2 SYGVKD. V dropped 5 bases and J dropped 3 bases, with 10 bases sitting between them. The CDR3 length is 13 residues. DNA for the CDR3: TGTGCCATCAGTTCCAGCAGGGACACTGAAGCTTTCTTT. This encodes CAISSSRDTEAFF.

The J gene is TRBJ2-3, the V gene TRBV12-5; 10 bases fit TRBD2. The germline V gene has CDR1 LGHNT and CDR2 FRNRAP. The CDR3 contains 16 residues. V lost 0 bases, J lost 6 bases, and 6 bases stayed unmatched. For the CDR3, the DNA is TGTGCTAGTGGTTTGGTATCGGCTAGCGGGGGTGATACGCAGTATTTT. This sequence encodes CASGLVSASGGDTQYF. Complete variable domain (other parts from reference TRBV12-5 and TRBJ2-3): DARVTQTPRHKVTEMGQEVTMRCQPILGHNTVFWYRQTMMQGLELLAYFRNRAPLDDSGMPKDRFSAEMPDATLATLKIQPSEPRDSAVYFCASGLVSASGGDTQYFGPGTRLTVL.